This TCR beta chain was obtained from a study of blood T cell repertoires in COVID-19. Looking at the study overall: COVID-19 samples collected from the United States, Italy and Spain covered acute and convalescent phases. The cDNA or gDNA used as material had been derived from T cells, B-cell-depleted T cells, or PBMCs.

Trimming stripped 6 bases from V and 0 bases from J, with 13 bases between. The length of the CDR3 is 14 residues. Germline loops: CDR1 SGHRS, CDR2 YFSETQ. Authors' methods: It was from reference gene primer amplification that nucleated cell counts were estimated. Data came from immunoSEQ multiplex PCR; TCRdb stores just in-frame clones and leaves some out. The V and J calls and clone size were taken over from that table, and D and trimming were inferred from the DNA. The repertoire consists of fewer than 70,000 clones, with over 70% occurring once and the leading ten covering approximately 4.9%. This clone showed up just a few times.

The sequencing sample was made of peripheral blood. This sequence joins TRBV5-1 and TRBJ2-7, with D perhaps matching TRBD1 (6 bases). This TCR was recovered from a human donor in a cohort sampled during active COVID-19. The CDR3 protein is CASTIGDISYEQYF. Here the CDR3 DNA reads TGCGCCAGCACTATCGGGGACATCTCCTACGAGCAGTACTTC. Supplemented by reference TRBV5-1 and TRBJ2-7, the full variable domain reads KAGVTQTPRYLIKTRGQQVTLSCSPISGHRSVSWYQQTPGQGLQFLFEYFSETQRNKGNFPGRFSGRQFSNSRSEMNVSTLELGDSALYLCASTIGDISYEQYFGPGTRLTVT.